This T cell receptor (beta chain) was profiled in a study of shared clonotypes between healthy human individuals. For the study at large: The plates for each donor numbered three CD4 naive, three CD4 memory, two CD8 naive and one CD8 memory.

A word on this clone: The same CDR3 can be traced to other DNA sequences in this sample.

CDR3 size: 14 residues. Trimming left V 2 bases short and J 0 bases short, with 8 bases between. Germline CDR1 SGHNT, CDR2 YYREEE (reference sequence). Only in-frame clones appear in the TCRdb table, and some are missing; sequencing was by immunoSEQ multiplex PCR. The sample holds 1.4 million or so clones, approximately 98.5% seen once. The TCR was taken from a man younger than 45 in good health. The chain uses TRBV5-4 and TRBJ1-1; D possibly corresponds to TRBD1 (6 bases). The sample was naive CD4+ T cells sorted from blood. The subset was: CD45RA+ positively selected. The CDR3 is CASSLGGLNTEAFF. The CDR3 DNA reads TGTGCCAGCAGCTTAGGGGGGCTGAACACTGAAGCTTTCTTT.